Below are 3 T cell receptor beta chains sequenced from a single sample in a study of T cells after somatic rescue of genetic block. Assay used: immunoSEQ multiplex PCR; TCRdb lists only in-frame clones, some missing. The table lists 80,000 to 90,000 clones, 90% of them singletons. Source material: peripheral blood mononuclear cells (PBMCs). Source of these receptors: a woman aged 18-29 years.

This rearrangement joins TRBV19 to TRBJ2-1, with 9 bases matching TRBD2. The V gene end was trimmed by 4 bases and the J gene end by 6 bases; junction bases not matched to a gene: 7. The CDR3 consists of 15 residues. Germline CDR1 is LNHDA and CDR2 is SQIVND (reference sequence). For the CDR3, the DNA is TGTGCCAGTAGTACCATAGCGGGAGTTGGCAATGAGCAGTTCTTC. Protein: CASSTIAGVGNEQFF.

The CDR3 loop is CASSETVSSYNEQFF. The CDR3 DNA follows: TGTGCCAGCAGTGAAACAGTGTCTTCCTACAATGAGCAGTTCTTC. The J gene is TRBJ2-1, the V gene TRBV2; D not resolved. The CDR3 extends over 15 amino acids. V lost 2 bases, J lost 1 base, and 9 bases lay in between. Looked up from germline, CDR1 is SNHLY and CDR2 is FYNNEI. Combining the CDR3 with reference TRBV2 and TRBJ2-1 gives the whole variable domain EPEVTQTPSHQVTQMGQEVILRCVPISNHLYFYWYRQILGQKVEFLVSFYNNEISEKSEIFDDQFSVERPDGSNFTLKIRSTKLEDSAMYFCASSETVSSYNEQFFGPGTRLTVL.

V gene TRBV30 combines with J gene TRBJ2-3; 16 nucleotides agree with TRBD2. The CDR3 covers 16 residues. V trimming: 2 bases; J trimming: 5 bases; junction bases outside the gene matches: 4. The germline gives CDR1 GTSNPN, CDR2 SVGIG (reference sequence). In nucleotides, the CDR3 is TGTGCCTGGAGTCCCGGGACTAGCGGGAGGGGAGATACGCAGTATTTT. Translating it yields CAWSPGTSGRGDTQYF.